These T cell receptor beta chains were read from a single sample in a study of blood T cell repertoires in COVID-19. Sequencing used immunoSEQ multiplex PCR; TCRdb keeps in-frame clones, though not all of them. There are about 280,000 clones in the sample; 65% to 90% occur only once, and about 5.1% lies in the top ten. What was sequenced was peripheral blood. These receptor sequences come from a man aged 50 to 59 with active or convalescent COVID-19. CDR3s include the opening cysteine and the closing phenylalanine or tryptophan.

j_gene,len,v_gene,CDR3aa
TRBJ2-5,13,TRBV11-1,CASSRSGRQTQYF
TRBJ1-3,16,TRBV4-3,CASSQGYTGTGNTIYF
TRBJ1-6,15,TRBV6-6,CASLDREPSHSPLHF
TRBJ1-3,16,TRBV28,CASSLPGSLSGNTIYF
TRBJ1-2,12,TRBV30,CAWRMISVGYTF
TRBJ2-3,14,TRBV7-3,CASSLIPGSDTQYF
TRBJ1-5,13,TRBV19,CASSIGPNQPQHF
TRBJ2-1,16,TRBV7-9,CASNTLAGDSYNEQFF
TRBJ1-5,16,TRBV20-1,CSASSEWTEKNQPQHF
TRBJ1-5,13,TRBV27,CASSLKGYQPQHF
TRBJ2-3,16,TRBV5-8,CASSLGDTRSTDTQYF
TRBJ1-4,17,TRBV19,CASSPGTGVVGNEKLFF
TRBJ2-3,15,TRBV19,CASSIGQPATDTQYF
TRBJ1-5,14,TRBV6-5,CASSRDSYNQPQHF
TRBJ1-3,16,TRBV28,CASSSQTGVKGNTIYF
TRBJ1-1,15,TRBV7-9,CASSLWTGLNTEAFF
TRBJ1-1,16,TRBV27,CASSRTNTGGSTEAFF
TRBJ1-5,14,TRBV19,CASSIGTVGQPQHF
TRBJ2-7,14,TRBV29-1,CSVGGDRPTYEQYF
TRBJ1-4,13,TRBV25-1,CASSDRVNEKLFF
TRBJ1-1,14,TRBV4-3,CASSQEARDTEAFF
TRBJ1-4,17,TRBV3-1/TRBV3-2,CASRRGTGAVRGEKLFF
TRBJ2-7,15,TRBV5-1,CASRGSQGAAYEQYF
TRBJ1-2,14,TRBV7-2,CASSLWDRPGGYTF
TRBJ1-6,14,TRBV7-3,CASRQQAGGSPLHF
TRBJ2-3,15,TRBV28,CASSLGAGSLDTQYF
TRBJ2-2,13,TRBV11-2,CASSRQYTGELFF
TRBJ1-2,14,TRBV7-9,CASSAGLLNYGYTF
TRBJ2-3,15,TRBV7-3,CASSLTSGRGDTQYF
TRBJ1-5,13,TRBV10-1,CASRLRANQPQHF
TRBJ2-2,16,TRBV19,CASSSTGTFPTGELFF
TRBJ1-6,17,TRBV19,CASSIAIRDSSYSPLHF
TRBJ1-2,13,TRBV2,CATTGTSNYGYTF
TRBJ1-1,14,TRBV7-8,CASSLTGMNTEAFF
TRBJ1-4,14,TRBV19,CASSAAGMGEKLFF
TRBJ2-5,13,TRBV7-2,CATGGDRGKTQYF
TRBJ2-2,14,TRBV11-2,CASSLEPGAGELFF
TRBJ1-6,16,TRBV18,CASSPLEGGGNSPLHF
TRBJ2-7,14,TRBV30,CAWSEVQGGSEQYF
TRBJ2-3,18,TRBV4-1,CASSQEPPRGGGLDTQYF